This T cell receptor beta chain was sequenced in a study of T cells expressing NK-cell markers. Turning to the study itself: With respect to HCMV, most of the eight sequenced donors were seropositive, and one was seronegative. Findings and limits, study-wide: A few donors' CD3+CD56-NKG2C+ cells were dominated by the same clonotypes. The study did not resolve the HCMV specificity of expanded NKG2C+ T cell clones.

As the method of synthesis, 5'RACE template switching with UMIs yielded TCR beta cDNA. TCRdb reprocessed the 5' RACE reads, keeping one entry per CDR3 protein, no DNA. The table for this sample gives 550,000 to 600,000 distinct CDR3 sequences. On this clonotype itself: What it recognizes is unknown.

This CDR3 contains 13 residues. The germline gives CDR1 MNHNS, CDR2 SASEGT. Material for sequencing was blood T cells: a sorted CD56 or NKG2C T cell subset, CD4+ or CD8+ T cells, or bulk PBMC T cells (not recorded which). This receptor was taken from a man younger than 30 in good health. The V call is TRBV6-1, the J call TRBJ2-2; TCRdb designates TRBD2, a call that cannot be tested without DNA. The CDR3 sequence: CASGASSTGELFF.